This entry lists 5 T cell receptor beta chains sequenced from one sample in a study of blood T cell repertoires in COVID-19. Measured with immunoSEQ multiplex PCR; TCRdb has only the in-frame clones, and not every one. The sample holds 250,000 to 300,000 clones, 75% to 90% seen once. Source material: peripheral blood. The receptors were gathered from a woman under 40 with active or convalescent COVID-19.

V usage is TRBV27 and J usage is TRBJ2-7; 8 nucleotides match TRBD1. The CDR3 has 14 residues. V was pared by 6 bases and J by 9 bases, with 13 bases of the junction left unmatched. Germline V CDR1 and CDR2: MNHEY, SMNVEV (reference sequence). This chain's CDR3 is CASRPQGQAGAQYF. The CDR3 DNA reads TGTGCCAGCAGGCCGCAGGGACAGGCAGGGGCGCAGTACTTC.

V usage is TRBV28 and J usage is TRBJ1-2; 7 nucleotides line up with TRBD1. Germline CDR1 MDHEN, CDR2 SYDVKM. The CDR3 covers 16 residues. Trimming at V came to 2 bases and at J to 0 bases, leaving 6 bases not matched to a gene. CDR3 bases: TGTGCCAGCAGTTTACTGGGACAGCTGTCTAACTATGGCTACACCTTC. This gives the protein CASSLLGQLSNYGYTF.

The chain joins TRBV6-4 to TRBJ1-6, with a weak D call TRBD1 (5 bases). From germline, CDR1 is MRHNA and CDR2 SNTAGT. The CDR3 totals 13 residues. Trimming pared 3 bases from V and 8 bases from J, leaving 8 bases between. The CDR3 region has the DNA TGTGCCAGCAGTGAGGACACTTATTCACCCCTCCACTTT. It yields the protein CASSEDTYSPLHF.

As concerns this clone: Additional DNA sequences in this sample encode the identical CDR3. The chain joins TRBV10-3 to TRBJ1-2; possible D gene TRBD1, 6 bases. CDR1 is ENHRY and CDR2 is SYGVKD in the germline V gene. V gave up 2 bases and J gave up 2 bases, with 9 bases separating them. The CDR3 consists of 14 residues. In DNA, the CDR3 is TGTGCCATCAGTGAGGGGCAGGGGAACTATGGCTACACCTTC. It encodes CAISEGQGNYGYTF.

The chain uses TRBV29-1 and TRBJ2-5; 12 nucleotides agree with TRBD1. CDR1 and CDR2 from the germline V gene are SQVTM and ANQGSEA. The length of the CDR3 is 18 residues. V lost 3 bases and J lost 5; bases outside the gene matches: 16. CDR3 region: CSVEGNSGTGGPAETQYF. In DNA, the CDR3 is TGCAGCGTTGAGGGGAATTCCGGGACAGGGGGCCCAGCCGAGACCCAGTACTTC.